The clone carrying this T cell receptor beta chain was found many times. Described time point: sample taken at primary tumor resection. Whole RNA, isolated from tumor, nontumor lung or frozen PBMC, was sequenced without prior sorting. Trimming removed 2 bases from V and 2 bases from J, with 9 bases in between. CDR3 length: 14 amino acids. Per germline, CDR1 MNHEY and CDR2 SVGAGI. The data were taken from a study of spatial heterogeneity in lung cancer. Every TCR cDNA molecule bore its own unique molecular identifier. TCRdb independently ran MiXCR on the 5' RACE reads; one entry per CDR3 protein. Found here are 10,000 to 15,000 distinct CDR3 sequences, around 4% of them singletons; the top ten hold 45%.

Sequenced material: PBMCs, taken at surgery. This sequence originates from a male donor with early-stage non-small cell lung cancer. The V gene is TRBV6-5, the J gene TRBJ2-5; the D gene is possibly TRBD1 (6 bases). The CDR3 reads CASSYLGQQETQYF. The CDR3, as DNA: TGTGCCAGCAGTTACCTAGGACAGCAAGAGACCCAGTACTTC.